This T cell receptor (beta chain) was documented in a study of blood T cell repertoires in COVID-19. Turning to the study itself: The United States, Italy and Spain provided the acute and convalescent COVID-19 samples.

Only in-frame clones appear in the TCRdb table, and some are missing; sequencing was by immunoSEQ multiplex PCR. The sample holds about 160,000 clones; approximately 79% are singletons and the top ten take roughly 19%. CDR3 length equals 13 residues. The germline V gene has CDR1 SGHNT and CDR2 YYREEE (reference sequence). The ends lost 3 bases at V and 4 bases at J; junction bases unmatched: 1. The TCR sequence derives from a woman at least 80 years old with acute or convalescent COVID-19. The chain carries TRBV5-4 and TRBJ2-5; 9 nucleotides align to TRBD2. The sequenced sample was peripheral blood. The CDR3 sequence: CASSWGLAETQYF. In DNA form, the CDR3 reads TGTGCCAGCAGCTGGGGACTAGCAGAGACCCAGTACTTC.